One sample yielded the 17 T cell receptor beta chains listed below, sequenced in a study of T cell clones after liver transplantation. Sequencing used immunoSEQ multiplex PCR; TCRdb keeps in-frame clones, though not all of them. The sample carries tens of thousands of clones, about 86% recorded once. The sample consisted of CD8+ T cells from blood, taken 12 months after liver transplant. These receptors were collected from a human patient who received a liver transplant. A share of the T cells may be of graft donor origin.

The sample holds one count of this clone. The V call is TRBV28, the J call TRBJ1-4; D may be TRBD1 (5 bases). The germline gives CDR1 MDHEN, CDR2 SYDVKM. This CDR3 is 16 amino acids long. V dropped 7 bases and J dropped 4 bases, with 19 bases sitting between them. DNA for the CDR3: TGTGCCAGCACACCCACCGGGACCCTTTATAATGAAAAACTGTTTTTT. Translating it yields CASTPTGTLYNEKLFF.

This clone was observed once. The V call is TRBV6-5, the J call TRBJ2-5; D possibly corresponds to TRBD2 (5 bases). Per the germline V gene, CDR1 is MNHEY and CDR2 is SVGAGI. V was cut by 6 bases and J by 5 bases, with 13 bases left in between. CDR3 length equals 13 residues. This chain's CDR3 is CASSILGAETQYF. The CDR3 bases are TGTGCCAGCAGCATACTAGGAGCCGAGACCCAGTACTTC.

CDR3 sequence reads: CASSDRGMNTEAFF. The CDR3 region has the DNA TGTGCCAGCAGCGACAGAGGGATGAACACTGAAGCTTTCTTT. The rearrangement uses TRBV5-8 and TRBJ1-1; TRBD1 might be the D (5 bases). Trimming pared 4 bases from V and 0 bases from J, leaving 10 bases between. CDR1 is SGHTS, CDR2 YDEGEE, per germline. This CDR3 comprises 14 residues. Together with reference TRBV5-8 and TRBJ1-1, the CDR3 gives the full variable domain: EAGVTQSPTHLIKTRGQQATLRCSPISGHTSVYWYQQALGLGLQFLLWYDEGEERNRGNFPPRFSGRQFPNYSSELNVNALELEDSALYLCASSDRGMNTEAFFGQGTRLTVV.

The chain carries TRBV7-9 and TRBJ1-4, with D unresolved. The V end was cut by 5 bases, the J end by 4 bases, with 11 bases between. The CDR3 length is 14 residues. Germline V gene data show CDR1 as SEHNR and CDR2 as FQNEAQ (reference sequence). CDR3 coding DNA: TGTGCCAGCAGCGGTTGGGGTAGTAATGAAAAACTGTTTTTT. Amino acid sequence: CASSGWGSNEKLFF.

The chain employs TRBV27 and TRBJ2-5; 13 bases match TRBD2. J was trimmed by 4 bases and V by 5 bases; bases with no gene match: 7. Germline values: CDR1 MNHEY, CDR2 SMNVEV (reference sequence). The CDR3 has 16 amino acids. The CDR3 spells CASSRLAGGPGETQYF. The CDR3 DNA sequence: TGTGCCAGCAGTCGACTAGCGGGAGGTCCCGGAGAGACCCAGTACTTC.

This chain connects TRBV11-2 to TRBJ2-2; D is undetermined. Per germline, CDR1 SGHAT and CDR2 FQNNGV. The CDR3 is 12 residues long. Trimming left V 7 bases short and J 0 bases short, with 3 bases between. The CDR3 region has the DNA TGTGCCAGCATCTCGAACACCGGGGAGCTGTTTTTT. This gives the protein CASISNTGELFF.

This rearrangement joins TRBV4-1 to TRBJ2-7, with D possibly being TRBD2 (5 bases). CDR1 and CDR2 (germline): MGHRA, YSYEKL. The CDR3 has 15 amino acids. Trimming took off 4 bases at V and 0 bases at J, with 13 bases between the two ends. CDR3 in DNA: TGCGCCAGCAGCCCTGCGGGCCTGAGCTCCTACGAGCAGTACTTC. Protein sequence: CASSPAGLSSYEQYF.

The CDR3 loop is CASSQADSYEQYF. The CDR3 DNA reads TGTGCCAGCAGCCAGGCAGACTCCTACGAGCAGTACTTC. The chain links TRBV14 to TRBJ2-7; D gene uncertain. The CDR3 contains 13 residues. The ends were cut back, 3 bases at V and 0 bases at J, with 6 bases in the middle. CDR1 SGHDN and CDR2 FVKESK come from the germline V gene.

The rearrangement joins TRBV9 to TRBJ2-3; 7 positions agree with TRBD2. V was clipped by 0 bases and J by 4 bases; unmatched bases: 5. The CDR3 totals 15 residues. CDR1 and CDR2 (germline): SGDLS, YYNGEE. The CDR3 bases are TGTGCCAGCAGCGTAGAAAGGGGAGGGGCAGATACGCAGTATTTT. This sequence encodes CASSVERGGADTQYF.

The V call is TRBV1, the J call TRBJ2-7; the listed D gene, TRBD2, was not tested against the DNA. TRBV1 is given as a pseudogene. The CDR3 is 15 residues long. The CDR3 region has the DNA TGCACCAGCAGCCAAGGGACTCACCAGCCCTACGAGCAGTACTTC. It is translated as CTSSQGTHQPYEQYF.

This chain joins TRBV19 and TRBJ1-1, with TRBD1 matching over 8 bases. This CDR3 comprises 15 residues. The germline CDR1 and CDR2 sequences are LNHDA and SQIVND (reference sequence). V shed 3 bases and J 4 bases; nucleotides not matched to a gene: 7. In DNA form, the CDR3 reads TGTGCCAGTAGTATTTTATTGGGGACAGGCACTGAAGCTTTCTTT. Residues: CASSILLGTGTEAFF.

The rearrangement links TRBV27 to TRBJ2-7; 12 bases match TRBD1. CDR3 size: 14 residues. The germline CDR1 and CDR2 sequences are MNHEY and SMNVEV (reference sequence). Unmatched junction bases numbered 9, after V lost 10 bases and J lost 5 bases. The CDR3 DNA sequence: TGTGCCACCCGTGGGACAGGGGGCACCCACGAGCAGTACTTC. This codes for CATRGTGGTHEQYF.

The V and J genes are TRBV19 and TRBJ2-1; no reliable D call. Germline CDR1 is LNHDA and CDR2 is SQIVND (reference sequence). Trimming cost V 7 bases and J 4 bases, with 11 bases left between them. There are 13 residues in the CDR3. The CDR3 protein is CASTVAIYNEQFF. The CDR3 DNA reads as TGTGCCAGTACCGTCGCCATATACAATGAGCAGTTCTTC.

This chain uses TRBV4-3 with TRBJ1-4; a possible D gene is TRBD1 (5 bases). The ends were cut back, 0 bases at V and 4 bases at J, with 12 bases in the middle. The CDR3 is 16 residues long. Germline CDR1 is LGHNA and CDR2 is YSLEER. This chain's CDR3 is CASSQDEGRLNEKLFF. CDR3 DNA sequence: TGCGCCAGCAGCCAAGACGAGGGACGGCTTAATGAAAAACTGTTTTTT.

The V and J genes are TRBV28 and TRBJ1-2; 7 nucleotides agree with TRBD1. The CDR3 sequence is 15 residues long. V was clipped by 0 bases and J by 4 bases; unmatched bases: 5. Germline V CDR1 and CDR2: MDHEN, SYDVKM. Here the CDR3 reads CASSLWEGALYGYTF. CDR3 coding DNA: TGTGCCAGCAGTTTATGGGAGGGGGCTCTCTATGGCTACACCTTC.

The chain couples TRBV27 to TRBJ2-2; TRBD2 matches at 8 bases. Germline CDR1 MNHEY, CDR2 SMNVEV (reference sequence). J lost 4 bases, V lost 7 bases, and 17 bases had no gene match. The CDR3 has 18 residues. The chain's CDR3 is CASTLQGLVTGRTGELFF. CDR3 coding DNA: TGTGCCAGCACCCTACAGGGACTAGTTACCGGCCGCACCGGGGAGCTGTTTTTT.

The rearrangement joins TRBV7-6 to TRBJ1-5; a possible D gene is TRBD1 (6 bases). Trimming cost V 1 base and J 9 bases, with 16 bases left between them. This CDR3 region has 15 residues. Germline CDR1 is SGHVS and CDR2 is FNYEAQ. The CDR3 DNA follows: TGTGCCAGCAGCTTAGGCGGGGACACCTTGGGGCCCCAGCATTTT. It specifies CASSLGGDTLGPQHF.